These 8 T cell receptor beta chains were all obtained from the same sample, sequenced in a study of shared clonotypes between healthy human individuals. Profiled with immunoSEQ multiplex PCR; TCRdb holds only in-frame clones, not every one. The sample records 950,000 to 1,300,000 clones, about 76% being singletons. Sequenced material: memory CD4+ T cells sorted from blood. As for subset: CD45RA-negative fraction. The receptors stem from a man aged 18 to 30 in good health.

This rearrangement joins TRBV28 to TRBJ1-5, with TRBD1 identical over 8 bases. The CDR3 extends over 13 amino acids. The germline CDR1 and CDR2 sequences are MDHEN and SYDVKM. V lost 5 bases to trimming and J lost 4 bases; unmatched junction nucleotides: 1. The CDR3 nucleotides read TGTGCCAGCAGTCGGACAGGGAATCAGCCCCAGCATTTT. Its translation: CASSRTGNQPQHF.

The chain carries TRBV7-2 and TRBJ1-1, with TRBD1 as a possible D gene (5 bases). Germline lookup yields CDR1 SGHTA and CDR2 FQGNSA. Between the trimmed V and J ends, which lost 5 bases and 5 bases, there was a span of 15 bases. CDR3 length: 14 residues. The CDR3 DNA is TGTGCCAGCAGCCCTGTTCAGGGTATAACTGAAGCTTTCTTT. Its translation: CASSPVQGITEAFF.

This clone was detected a few times. This chain uses TRBV10-2 with TRBJ1-5; possible D gene TRBD1, 5 bases. Trimming cost V 6 bases and J 6 bases, with 18 bases left between them. This CDR3 is built from 15 residues. Germline V gene sequence: CDR1 WSHSY, CDR2 SAAADI. The CDR3 here is CASSRDYSGSQPQHF. CDR3 sequence (DNA): TGCGCCAGCAGCCGGGACTATAGTGGGAGTCAGCCCCAGCATTTT.

The rearrangement joins TRBV18 to TRBJ1-4; 9 nucleotides match TRBD1. J lost 0 bases, V lost 3 bases, and 11 bases had no gene match. This CDR3 has 19 residues. Germline-derived CDR1 and CDR2 are KGHSH and LQKENI. In DNA, the CDR3 is TGTGCCAGCTCACCTAGACAGGGGGTTACGGAGGCAACTAATGAAAAACTGTTTTTT. It yields the protein CASSPRQGVTEATNEKLFF.

This CDR3 reads CASRASGAYEQYF. Here the CDR3 DNA reads TGCGCCAGCAGGGCTAGCGGAGCCTACGAGCAGTACTTC. J is TRBJ2-7 and V is TRBV5-1, with TRBD2 matching 7 bases. Trimming at V came to 5 bases and at J to 2 bases, leaving 4 bases not matched to a gene. This CDR3 is 13 amino acids long. Germline CDR1 reads SGHRS; CDR2 reads YFSETQ.

This clone was detected a few times. The chain uses TRBV30 and TRBJ1-1, with a weak D call TRBD1 (6 bases). CDR1 and CDR2 from the germline V gene are GTSNPN and SVGIG (reference sequence). The CDR3 contains 17 residues. V was clipped by 0 bases and J by 5 bases, with 22 bases between them. CDR3 in amino acids: CAWSVASAGADWTEAFF. The CDR3 region has the DNA TGTGCCTGGAGTGTGGCCTCGGCAGGGGCGGATTGGACTGAAGCTTTCTTT.

The chain has TRBV11-2 and TRBJ2-5, with D tentatively TRBD2 (6 bases). V was cut by 2 bases and J by 0 bases, with 10 bases left in between. CDR1 is SGHAT and CDR2 is FQNNGV in the germline V gene. The CDR3 has 15 residues. CDR3 sequence: CASSLFGGYQETQYF. The CDR3 DNA follows: TGTGCCAGCAGCTTATTCGGGGGATACCAAGAGACCCAGTACTTC.

V usage is TRBV18 and J usage is TRBJ2-5; D is undetermined. CDR1 and CDR2 (germline): KGHSH, LQKENI. With 2 bases removed from V and 2 bases from J, the gap between germline ends came to 9 bases. This CDR3 contains 14 residues. CDR3 region: CASSPGRQQETQYF. The DNA for the CDR3 is TGTGCCAGCTCACCAGGGCGTCAGCAAGAGACCCAGTACTTC.